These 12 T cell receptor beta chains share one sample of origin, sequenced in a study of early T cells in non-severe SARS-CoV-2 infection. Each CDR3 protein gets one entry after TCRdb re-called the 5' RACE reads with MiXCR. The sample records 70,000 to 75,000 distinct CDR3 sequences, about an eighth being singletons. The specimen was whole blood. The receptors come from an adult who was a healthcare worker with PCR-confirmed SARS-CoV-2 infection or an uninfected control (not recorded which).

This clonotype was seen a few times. The CDR3 DNA reads TGTGCCAGCAGCATCGGGACTAGCGTATCAGATACGCAGTATTTT. Protein: CASSIGTSVSDTQYF. The V gene is TRBV7-6, the J gene TRBJ2-3; 10 bases are a match to TRBD2. This CDR3 has 15 residues. Per germline, CDR1 SGHVS and CDR2 FNYEAQ. Losses at the gene ends were 5 bases for V and 4 bases for J; bases not matched to a gene: 6. Complete variable domain (other parts from reference TRBV7-6 and TRBJ2-3): GAGVSQSPRYKVTKRGQDVALRCDPISGHVSLYWYRQALGQGPEFLTYFNYEAQQDKSGLPNDRFSAERPEGSISTLTIQRTEQRDSAMYRCASSIGTSVSDTQYFGPGTRLTVL.

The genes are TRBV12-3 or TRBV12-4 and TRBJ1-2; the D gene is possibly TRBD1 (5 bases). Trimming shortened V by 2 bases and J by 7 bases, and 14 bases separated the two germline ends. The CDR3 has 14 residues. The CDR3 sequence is CASSLRPSQGGYTF. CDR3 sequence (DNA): TGTGCCAGCAGTTTACGGCCCTCCCAGGGTGGCTACACCTTC.

The CDR3 DNA reads TGTGCCAGCAGTTTGAACTGGGGAGGCTACACCTTC. Translation: CASSLNWGGYTF. The chain has TRBV28 and TRBJ1-2; D uncertain. Trimming removed 3 bases at V and 8 bases at J, with 10 bases between. Germline V lookup: CDR1 MDHEN, CDR2 SYDVKM. This CDR3 contains 12 residues.

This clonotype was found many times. CDR3 protein: CASSYGTGGNQPQHF. The CDR3 nucleotides read TGTGCCAGCAGCTACGGGACAGGGGGTAATCAGCCCCAGCATTTT. The chain joins TRBV7-8 to TRBJ1-5, with 11 bases identical to TRBD1. The germline gives CDR1 SGHVS, CDR2 FQNEAQ. The V segment lost 4 bases and the J segment 4 bases; nucleotides outside the gene matches: 3. The CDR3 spans 15 residues.

The CDR3 bases are TGTGCCAGCAGCCAAGCAAGGACAGCTGGAAACACCATATATTTT. This gives the protein CASSQARTAGNTIYF. This chain joins TRBV3-1 and TRBJ1-3; the D gene is possibly TRBD1 (6 bases). Deletions cut 1 base from V and 2 bases from J, with 9 bases between. Germline V lookup: CDR1 LGHDT, CDR2 YNNKEL (reference sequence). The length of the CDR3 is 15 residues. Looking up the rest from reference TRBV3-1 and TRBJ1-3 gives the full variable domain: DTAVSQTPKYLVTQMGNDKSIKCEQNLGHDTMYWYKQDSKKFLKIMFSYNNKELIINETVPNRFSPKSPDKAHLNLHINSLELGDSAVYFCASSQARTAGNTIYFGEGSWLTVV.

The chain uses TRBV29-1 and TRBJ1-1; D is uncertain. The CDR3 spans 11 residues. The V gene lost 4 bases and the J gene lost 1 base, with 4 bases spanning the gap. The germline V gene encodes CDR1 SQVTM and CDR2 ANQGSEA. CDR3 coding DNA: TGCAGCGTTGTCCCGAACACTGAAGCTTTCTTT. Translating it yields CSVVPNTEAFF.

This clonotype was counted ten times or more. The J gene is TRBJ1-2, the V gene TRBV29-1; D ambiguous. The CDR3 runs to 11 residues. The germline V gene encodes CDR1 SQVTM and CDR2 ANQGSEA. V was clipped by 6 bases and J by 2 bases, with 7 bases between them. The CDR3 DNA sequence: TGCAGCGTCGATGGGAACTATGGCTACACCTTC. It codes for CSVDGNYGYTF.

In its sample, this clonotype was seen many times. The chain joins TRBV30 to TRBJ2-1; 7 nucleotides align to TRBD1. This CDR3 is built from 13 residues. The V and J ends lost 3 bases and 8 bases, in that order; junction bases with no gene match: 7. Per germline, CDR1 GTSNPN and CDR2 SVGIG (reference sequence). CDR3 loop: CAWRGQLGDEQFF. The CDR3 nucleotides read TGTGCCTGGAGGGGACAGTTAGGGGATGAGCAGTTCTTC.

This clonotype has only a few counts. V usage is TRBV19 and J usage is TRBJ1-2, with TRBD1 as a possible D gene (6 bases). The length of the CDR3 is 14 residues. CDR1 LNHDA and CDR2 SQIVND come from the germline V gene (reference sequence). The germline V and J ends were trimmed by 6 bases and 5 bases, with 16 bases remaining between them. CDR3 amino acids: CASRNRQDFYGYTF. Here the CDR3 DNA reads TGTGCCAGTAGGAATCGACAGGATTTTTATGGCTACACCTTC.

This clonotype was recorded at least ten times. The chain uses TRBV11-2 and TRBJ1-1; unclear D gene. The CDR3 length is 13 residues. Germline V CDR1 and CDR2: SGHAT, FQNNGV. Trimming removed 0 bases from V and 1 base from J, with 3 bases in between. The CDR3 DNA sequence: TGTGCCAGCAGCTTAGAGGCGAACACTGAAGCTTTCTTT. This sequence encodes CASSLEANTEAFF.

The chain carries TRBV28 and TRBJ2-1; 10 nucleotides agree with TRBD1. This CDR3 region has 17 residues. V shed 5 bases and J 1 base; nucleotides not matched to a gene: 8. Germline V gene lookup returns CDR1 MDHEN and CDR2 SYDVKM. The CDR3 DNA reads TGTGCCAGCAGTCCTGGTCGGACAGGGGGGTCCTACAATGAGCAGTTCTTC. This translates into CASSPGRTGGSYNEQFF.

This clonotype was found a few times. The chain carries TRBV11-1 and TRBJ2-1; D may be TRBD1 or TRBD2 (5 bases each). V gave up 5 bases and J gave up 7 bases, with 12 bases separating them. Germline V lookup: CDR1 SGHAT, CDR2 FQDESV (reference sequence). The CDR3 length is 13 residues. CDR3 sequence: CASSLSGQNEQFF. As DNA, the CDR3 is TGTGCCAGCAGCCTTTCGGGGCAGAATGAGCAGTTCTTC.